A single sample is the source of the 6 T cell receptor beta chains below, sequenced in a study of T-cell reconstitution after alpha-beta-depleted transplantation in children. Unique molecular identifiers were used in preparing the TCRbeta library. MiXCR, applied by TCRdb to the PCR reads, yields one record per CDR3 protein. In the table there are 200,000 to 250,000 distinct CDR3 sequences, about 12% of which are singletons. Source: PBMCs from the stem cell graft donor, taken from the stem cell graft. These receptors came from a human donor who donated a stem cell graft to a child with acute lymphoblastic leukemia.

This clonotype was detected many times. The chain links TRBV5-1 to TRBJ2-1; D is perhaps TRBD1 (5 bases). The CDR3 runs to 13 residues. V dropped 4 bases and J dropped 11 bases, with 16 bases sitting between them. Germline CDR1 reads SGHRS; CDR2 reads YFSETQ. The CDR3 protein is CASSPIGQSQQFF. CDR3 nucleotide sequence: TGCGCCAGCAGCCCGATCGGACAAAGCCAGCAGTTCTTC. Full variable domain (remainder filled in from reference TRBV5-1 and TRBJ2-1): KAGVTQTPRYLIKTRGQQVTLSCSPISGHRSVSWYQQTPGQGLQFLFEYFSETQRNKGNFPGRFSGRQFSNSRSEMNVSTLELGDSALYLCASSPIGQSQQFFGPGTRLTVL.

This clonotype was detected ten times or more. The chain joins TRBV19 to TRBJ2-1; 10 nucleotides line up with TRBD2. This CDR3 has 16 amino acids. Germline CDR1 and CDR2: LNHDA and SQIVND (reference sequence). V was pared by 4 bases and J by 4 bases, with 7 bases of the junction left unmatched. The CDR3: CASSTRLAGLYNEQFF. CDR3 DNA: TGTGCCAGTAGTACCCGACTAGCGGGTTTGTACAATGAGCAGTTCTTC.

V gene TRBV28 combines with J gene TRBJ1-4; D remains ambiguous. Germline V gene lookup returns CDR1 MDHEN and CDR2 SYDVKM. The CDR3 totals 13 residues. Trimming pared 3 bases from V and 14 bases from J, leaving 16 bases between. CDR3 residues: CASSFAQLSRLFF. In DNA, the CDR3 is TGTGCCAGCAGTTTCGCTCAACTTAGTCGGCTGTTTTTT.

The table lists this clonotype with many counts. Its ends do not fully match the called genes, so a read error is possible. This rearrangement joins TRBV20-1 to TRBJ2-7; 8 bases line up with TRBD1. Germline loops: CDR1 DFQATT, CDR2 SNEGSKA (reference sequence). The CDR3 spans 15 residues. Here the CDR3 DNA reads TGCAGTGCTGGAGATCACGACAGGGGATTCGGCGAGCAGTACTTC. This sequence encodes CSAGDHDRGFGEQYF.

This clonotype has ten or more counts. CDR3: CASSPYPRDRRTDTQYF. The CDR3 nucleotides are TGTGCCAGCAGCCCGTACCCCCGGGACAGACGCACAGATACGCAGTATTTT. This chain uses TRBV7-9 with TRBJ2-3, with 7 nucleotides matching TRBD1. J was trimmed by 1 base and V by 5 bases; bases with no gene match: 12. The CDR3 loop spans 17 amino acids. The germline gives CDR1 SEHNR, CDR2 FQNEAQ (reference sequence).

This clonotype has ten or more counts. The rearrangement uses TRBV27 and TRBJ1-1; D might be TRBD1 (5 bases). Per the germline V gene, CDR1 is MNHEY and CDR2 is SMNVEV (reference sequence). The CDR3 consists of 17 residues. V was pared by 2 bases and J by 0 bases, with 16 bases between. The CDR3 spells CASSLPRDGGLNTEAFF. The CDR3 region has the DNA TGTGCCAGCAGTTTACCTCGGGATGGGGGTTTGAACACTGAAGCTTTCTTT.